Listed below are T cell receptor beta chains from one sample, sequenced in a study of PD-1 blockade in classical Hodgkin lymphoma. Libraries were prepared by immunoSEQ multiplex PCR; TCRdb keeps only in-frame clonotypes and omits some of them. The data hold tens of thousands of clones, with 65% to 90% observed a single time. Sequences were derived from CD4+ T cells from blood, sampled at baseline. These receptors came from a human donor with classical Hodgkin lymphoma. Both conserved end residues are part of each CDR3. Each record gives: clone size, J gene, V gene, D gene, CDR3 protein, CDR3 DNA. A D gene is named only where the DNA matches it firmly. Some rows mark clone size as missing; the rest say once, few, many or name a class of expanded clone.

.	TRBJ1-1	TRBV18	.	CASSLYTRSGVGNTEAFF	TGTGCCAGCTCACTATACACCCGTTCGGGAGTGGGGAACACTGAAGCTTTCTTT
.	TRBJ2-7	TRBV10-3	.	CAIQAAGGGDEQYF	TGTGCCATACAGGCGGCAGGGGGAGGTGACGAGCAGTACTTC
.	TRBJ2-7	TRBV7-2	.	CASSFQTTGLEQYF	TGTGCCAGCAGCTTTCAGACAACGGGGCTCGAGCAGTACTTC
.	TRBJ2-1	TRBV2	TRBD2	CASSGGAGGFYNEQFF	TGTGCCAGCAGTGGGGGAGCGGGGGGCTTCTACAATGAGCAGTTCTTC
.	TRBJ1-5	TRBV2	.	CASSEDTVWGTSNQPQHF	TGTGCCAGCAGTGAAGATACCGTTTGGGGGACGAGCAATCAGCCCCAGCATTTT
.	TRBJ2-2	TRBV5-1	.	CASSSEGYGELFF	TGCGCCAGCAGCTCGGAAGGTTACGGGGAGCTGTTTTTT
.	TRBJ2-7	TRBV9	.	CASSVGPVNEQYF	TGTGCCAGCAGCGTAGGACCCGTAAACGAGCAGTACTTC
.	TRBJ2-6	TRBV27	.	CASSLYGGGSGANVLTF	TGTGCCAGCAGTTTATACGGAGGGGGCTCTGGGGCCAACGTCCTGACTTTC
once	TRBJ1-2	TRBV7-2	TRBD1	CASSLDPGQARGYTF	TGTGCCAGCAGCTTAGACCCGGGACAGGCTAGGGGCTACACCTTC
.	TRBJ2-7	TRBV7-9	TRBD1	CASSLKERQGSYEQYF	TGTGCCAGCAGCTTAAAGGAGAGACAGGGGTCTTACGAGCAGTACTTC
.	TRBJ1-1	TRBV12-5	.	CASGLVRGGIGTEAFF	TGTGCTAGTGGTTTGGTACGGGGGGGGATCGGCACTGAAGCTTTCTTT
.	TRBJ2-1	TRBV19	TRBD2	CASSIDRGLAVPNEQFF	TGTGCCAGTAGTATAGATAGGGGACTAGCGGTCCCGAATGAGCAGTTCTTC
.	TRBJ2-7	TRBV19	TRBD2	CASRQRLAPTYEQYF	TGTGCCAGTAGGCAACGACTAGCGCCTACCTACGAGCAGTACTTC
.	TRBJ2-3	TRBV4-2	.	CASSPWVGGATSTDTQYF	TGTGCCAGCAGCCCGTGGGTTGGTGGCGCTACTAGCACAGATACGCAGTATTTT
.	TRBJ2-5	TRBV4-3	TRBD2	CASSQERGREAETQYF	TGCGCCAGCAGCCAAGAAAGAGGGCGGGAGGCGGAGACCCAGTACTTC
.	TRBJ1-3	TRBV13	TRBD1	CASSQTGGTGNTIYF	TGTGCCAGCAGCCAGACAGGGGGGACAGGAAACACCATATATTTT
.	TRBJ1-2	TRBV4-2	TRBD1	CASSPPGTGGKGGYTF	TGTGCCAGCAGCCCTCCCGGGACAGGGGGCAAAGGTGGCTACACCTTC
.	TRBJ1-4	TRBV5-4	TRBD1	CASSLAGTGRNEKLFF	TGTGCCAGCAGCTTGGCCGGGACAGGACGAAATGAAAAACTGTTTTTT
.	TRBJ2-1	TRBV7-2	TRBD2	CASSLAGAGVGNEQFF	TGTGCCAGCAGCTTAGCAGGAGCGGGAGTGGGCAATGAGCAGTTCTTC
.	TRBJ2-3	TRBV7-2	TRBD2	CASSSKASGSRPDTQYF	TGTGCCAGCAGCTCGAAGGCTAGCGGGAGTCGACCAGATACGCAGTATTTT
.	TRBJ2-2	TRBV7-9	.	CASSLMGGLSTGELFF	TGTGCCAGCAGCTTAATGGGGGGCTTAAGTACCGGGGAGCTGTTTTTT
.	TRBJ1-1	TRBV10-3	.	CAISEGQTNTEAFF	TGTGCCATCAGTGAAGGCCAAACAAACACTGAAGCTTTCTTT
.	TRBJ2-2	TRBV27	.	CASSFRLQNTGELFF	TGTGCCAGCAGTTTTCGGCTACAAAACACCGGGGAGCTGTTTTTT
.	TRBJ1-2	TRBV13	.	CASSLGLVPGYTF	TGTGCCAGCAGCTTAGGGCTTGTCCCCGGCTACACCTTC